These T cell receptor beta chains were read from a single sample in a study of control samples from healthy donors and cancer patients. Sequenced by immunoSEQ multiplex PCR; TCRdb stores in-frame clones only, minus some. The table shows about 160,000 clones, with roughly 94% occurring only once. Sequencing was carried out using PBMCs. These receptors were obtained from a man aged 60-69 years with colorectal cancer. Each CDR3 is given without its conserved first and last residue. Each record gives: J gene, V gene, CDR3 protein.

TRBJ1-2,TRBV19,ASRGTASYGYT
TRBJ1-1,TRBV7-2,ASSSMGQVWGTEAF
TRBJ2-5,TRBV18,ASSHNRGETKETQY
TRBJ2-1,TRBV25-1,ASSESLAGYNEQF
TRBJ2-7,TRBV24-1,ATSDMKKQY
TRBJ2-1,TRBV5-4,ASSLTSGGPNEQF
TRBJ2-1,TRBV27,ASSPGTGGSGEQF
TRBJ1-5,TRBV7-9,ASSQGASNQPQH
TRBJ1-5,TRBV19,ASSIGASGGNQPQH
TRBJ2-5,TRBV15,ATSRDLGKETQY
TRBJ2-7,TRBV3-1/TRBV3-2,ASSPGTGEQY
TRBJ1-2,TRBV30,AWSEAGARYGYT
TRBJ1-5,TRBV24-1,ATSPGGKNQPQH
TRBJ1-2,TRBV30,AWRKGLGNYGYT
TRBJ1-6,TRBV19,ASSNREENSPLH
TRBJ2-3,TRBV5-6,ASSLGTSGESTDTQY
TRBJ2-7,TRBV18,ASSTGQGAGEQY
TRBJ1-1,TRBV30,AWSPGTTNTEAF
TRBJ1-4,TRBV18,ASSPQVEEVVEKLF
TRBJ1-3,TRBV7-8,ASSILQETSGNTIY
TRBJ2-2,TRBV5-8,SSGDTANTGELF
TRBJ1-3,TRBV5-4,ASSLQGEPGNTIY
TRBJ2-2,TRBV2,ASGEGANTGELF
TRBJ1-4,TRBV5-4,ASSPDGTRPEKLF
TRBJ2-1,TRBV27,ASSRTSGGFDEQF
TRBJ1-2,TRBV3-1/TRBV3-2,ASSQESPERT
TRBJ2-5,TRBV4-1,ASSQDGGKETQY
TRBJ1-1,TRBV7-9,ASSLGFGSLVAF
TRBJ1-2,TRBV6-1,ASSEALRSVNYGYT
TRBJ2-5,TRBV19,ASSMTGSRETQY
TRBJ1-3,TRBV18,ASSPTDSGNTIY
TRBJ2-3,TRBV19,ASSPSGGTDTQY
TRBJ2-4,TRBV27,ASSPLGTVRVQNIQY
TRBJ2-2,TRBV18,ASSMSGATGTGELF
TRBJ2-3,TRBV6-4,ASSGGGHTDTQY
TRBJ1-6,TRBV6-2/TRBV6-3,ASSFSGQGFYSPLH
TRBJ2-2,TRBV7-9,ASSLEEGLLF
TRBJ1-5,TRBV5-8,ATQRTGDKGQPQH
TRBJ2-3,TRBV19,ASSMGAGGPADTQY
TRBJ1-1,TRBV19,ASSRRPNTEAF
TRBJ2-2,TRBV7-2,ANQSLANTGELF
TRBJ2-2,TRBV2,ASSVVGATGELF
TRBJ2-1,TRBV7-2,ASSSGGGTVHEQF
TRBJ2-7,TRBV24-1,ATSAGQGAGEQY
TRBJ2-7,TRBV10-3,AISGTRYEQY
TRBJ1-6,TRBV9,ASSVGEERPLH
TRBJ1-1,TRBV6-2/TRBV6-3,ASSYSSGGAAF
TRBJ1-4,TRBV19,ASRSHTTGVREKLF
TRBJ1-5,TRBV30,AFEGGGNQPQH
TRBJ1-4,TRBV19,ASAPIGHRNEKLF
TRBJ1-2,TRBV13,ASSRGGQGAFYGYT
TRBJ2-5,TRBV7-9,ASSSPGQETQY
TRBJ2-1,TRBV5-1,ASSLDRYNEQF
TRBJ1-4,TRBV19,ASSKRTGPNEKLF
TRBJ2-1,TRBV4-1,ASSRRLAGGNEQF
TRBJ2-7,TRBV27,ASSFQGEGYEQY
TRBJ1-1,TRBV7-9,ATDGLNTEAF